One sample yielded the 29 T cell receptor beta chains listed below, sequenced in a study of human T cells and chemical hapten exposure. Each CDR3 protein is one row after TCRdb ran MiXCR on the RACE reads. The profile shows approximately 33,000 distinct CDR3 sequences, 7% to 8.5% of them singletons. This sample's time point: healthy volunteer bleed at 2 weeks. It was unfractionated whole blood from which total RNA was extracted. Source material: whole blood. Receptors were obtained from a human donor in good health. Some clones in this sample may be carry-over from other donors' samples.

Ten or more counts support this clonotype. The CDR3 coding sequence is TGTGCCAGCAGCTGGGGGGTCAATGAGCAGTTCTTC. This codes for CASSWGVNEQFF. This chain connects TRBV5-4 to TRBJ2-1; the D gene is possibly TRBD2 (6 bases). Germline assignment: CDR1 SGHNT and CDR2 YYREEE (reference sequence). Trimming removed 3 bases at V and 6 bases at J, with 7 bases between. The CDR3 runs 12 residues. Filled out from reference TRBV5-4 and TRBJ2-1, the complete variable domain reads ETGVTQSPTHLIKTRGQQVTLRCSSQSGHNTVSWYQQALGQGPQFIFQYYREEENGRGNFPPRFSGLQFPNYSSELNVNALELDDSALYLCASSWGVNEQFFGPGTRLTVL.

This clonotype turned up a few times. V gene TRBV12-3 or TRBV12-4 combines with J gene TRBJ1-5; no firm D call. V was clipped by 1 base and J by 4 bases, with 5 bases between them. CDR3 length: 13 residues. CDR3 sequence (DNA): TGTGCCAGCAGTTTAGGGACTAATCAGCCCCAGCATTTT. Protein sequence: CASSLGTNQPQHF.

This clonotype has ten or more counts. The chain carries TRBV29-1 and TRBJ2-5; D is uncertain. Germline CDR1 SQVTM, CDR2 ANQGSEA. V gave up 5 bases and J gave up 1 base, with 8 bases separating them. The CDR3 covers 12 residues. CDR3 residues: CSVRRGQETQYF. The CDR3 nucleotides are TGCAGCGTTCGCCGTGGCCAAGAGACCCAGTACTTC.

This clonotype was counted many times. The chain links TRBV7-9 to TRBJ1-3; D not certain. This CDR3 spans 13 amino acids. CDR1 is SEHNR and CDR2 is FQNEAQ in the germline V gene (reference sequence). V was shortened by 6 bases and J by 4 bases, with 10 bases between the two germline ends. The CDR3 is CASSPSKGNTIYF. As DNA, the CDR3 is TGTGCCAGCAGTCCAAGTAAAGGAAACACCATATATTTT.

This clonotype was seen repeatedly, ten times or more. The chain joins TRBV27 to TRBJ1-2, with D hard to call. The germline V and J ends were trimmed by 2 bases and 4 bases, with 11 bases remaining between them. There are 14 residues in the CDR3. Germline-derived CDR1 and CDR2 are MNHEY and SMNVEV (reference sequence). The DNA of the CDR3 is TGTGCCAGCAGTTTAGGCCCCAGGCTCTATGGCTACACCTTC. Its protein product is CASSLGPRLYGYTF.

This clonotype was picked up a small number of times. V usage is TRBV7-9 and J usage is TRBJ2-1; tentatively, D is TRBD2 (6 bases). The CDR3 extends over 15 amino acids. Trimming stripped 2 bases from V and 2 bases from J, with 10 bases between. Per the germline V gene, CDR1 is SEHNR and CDR2 is FQNEAQ (reference sequence). In nucleotides, the CDR3 is TGTGCCAGCAGCTTACTGCGGGGAACCTACAATGAGCAGTTCTTC. It codes for CASSLLRGTYNEQFF. Based on the CDR3 plus reference TRBV7-9 and TRBJ2-1, the full variable domain is DTGVSQNPRHKITKRGQNVTFRCDPISEHNRLYWYRQTLGQGPEFLTYFQNEAQLEKSRLLSDRFSAERPKGSFSTLEIQRTEQGDSAMYLCASSLLRGTYNEQFFGPGTRLTVL.

This clonotype came up a few times. Written as DNA, the CDR3 is TGCGCCAGCAGCTTGCCGAAACTAGCGGGAGTATCTGATACGCAGTATTTT. Translated, it gives CASSLPKLAGVSDTQYF. The chain is built from TRBV5-1 and TRBJ2-3, with TRBD2 matching 11 bases. The CDR3 has 17 residues. The germline gives CDR1 SGHRS, CDR2 YFSETQ. V was clipped by 1 base and J by 6 bases; unmatched bases: 10.

The sample holds many counts of this clonotype. The gene calls are TRBV6-2 or TRBV6-3 and TRBJ2-5; a possible D gene is TRBD2 (5 bases). Germline CDR1 reads MNHEY; CDR2 reads SVGEGT. Trimming pared 2 bases from V and 2 bases from J, leaving 9 bases between. This CDR3 spans 14 amino acids. The CDR3 is CASSYGVAQETQYF. CDR3 in DNA: TGTGCCAGCAGTTACGGGGTAGCGCAAGAGACCCAGTACTTC.

This clonotype was counted at least ten times. This chain connects TRBV28 to TRBJ1-3; D call uncertain. V was clipped by 5 bases and J by 0 bases, with 8 bases between them. This CDR3 has 14 amino acids. Germline-derived CDR1 and CDR2 are MDHEN and SYDVKM. In DNA form, the CDR3 reads TGTGCCAGCAGTCCCCCCCTCTCTGGAAACACCATATATTTT. This sequence encodes CASSPPLSGNTIYF.

On this clonotype itself: This may stem from a read error, because a much larger clone lies one nucleotide away. The gene calls are TRBV20-1 and TRBJ1-1; maybe TRBD1 (5 bases). V was pared by 8 bases and J by 5 bases, with 21 bases between. Germline V gene data show CDR1 as DFQATT and CDR2 as SNEGSKA (reference sequence). This CDR3 spans 14 amino acids. The CDR3 region is CSTGSGTAKTEAFF. The CDR3 DNA reads TGCAGTACTGGATCCGGGACGGCCAAGACTGAAGCTTTCTTT.

This clonotype appeared many times. The chain joins TRBV12-3 or TRBV12-4 to TRBJ2-2; 9 nucleotides match TRBD1. The CDR3 consists of 15 residues. Trimming removed 8 bases from V and 6 bases from J; junction bases left unmatched: 10. DNA for the CDR3: TGTGCCAGCGACTTTCGACAGGGGGGTGCCGGGGAGCTGTTTTTT. Its translation is CASDFRQGGAGELFF.

This clonotype is labeled as medium-sized. This chain links TRBV28 with TRBJ2-3; D unclear. Trimming removed 1 base from V and 2 bases from J, with 1 base in between. The CDR3 is 12 amino acids. The germline V gene has CDR1 MDHEN and CDR2 SYDVKM. The CDR3 DNA is TGTGCCAGCAGTTTATCCACAGATACGCAGTATTTT. Amino acids: CASSLSTDTQYF.

This clonotype was seen only a few times. This rearrangement joins TRBV7-8 to TRBJ2-1; D might be TRBD2 (5 bases). Germline CDR1 is SGHVS and CDR2 is FQNEAQ. Trimming removed 1 base at V and 3 bases at J, with 13 bases between. The CDR3 has 16 amino acids. The CDR3 DNA is TGTGCCAGCAGCTTAGGATACCGGGGTCTCTACAATGAGCAGTTCTTC. Translation gives CASSLGYRGLYNEQFF.

This clonotype came up a few times. J is TRBJ2-4 and V is TRBV28; tentatively, D is TRBD1 or TRBD2 (5 bases each). The germline CDR1 and CDR2 sequences are MDHEN and SYDVKM. Trimming pared 2 bases from V and 4 bases from J, leaving 9 bases between. The CDR3 contains 14 residues. The CDR3 DNA sequence: TGTGCCAGCAGTTTAGGGACGGTAAAAAACATTCAGTACTTC. This codes for CASSLGTVKNIQYF.

This clonotype came up a few times. This may be a read error: a much more frequent sequence differs by one nucleotide. The chain has TRBV28 and TRBJ2-7; 9 bases agree with TRBD2. V dropped 7 bases and J dropped 6; count of bases not matched to a gene: 16. The germline CDR1 and CDR2 sequences are MDHEN and SYDVKM. This CDR3 comprises 16 residues. The CDR3 DNA is TGTGCCAGCACCCAAAGAGGCGGGAGGGCTCGGATCGAGCAGTACTTC. It is translated as CASTQRGGRARIEQYF.

This clonotype was seen many times. The genes are TRBV6-5 and TRBJ1-6; the D is unclear. Looked up from germline, CDR1 is MNHEY and CDR2 is SVGAGI. V lost 8 bases, J lost 5 bases, and 13 bases lay in between. The CDR3 loop spans 14 amino acids. CDR3 coding DNA: TGTGCCAGCGCCCGATTTTGGAATAATTCACCCCTCCACTTT. This codes for CASARFWNNSPLHF.

The gene calls are TRBV12-3 or TRBV12-4 and TRBJ1-2; D may be TRBD1 (5 bases). Deletions cut 2 bases from V and 2 bases from J, with 6 bases between. The CDR3 spans 13 residues. Written as DNA, the CDR3 is TGTGCCAGCAGTTTACGGGGGAACTATGGCTACACCTTC. Its protein is CASSLRGNYGYTF.

This clonotype has only a few counts. The rearrangement uses TRBV12-3 or TRBV12-4 and TRBJ2-2, with TRBD1 as a possible D gene (6 bases). The CDR3 length is 17 residues. Deletions cut 6 bases from V and 1 base from J, with 18 bases between. The CDR3 region is CASSIIHRARNTGELFF. The CDR3 DNA reads TGTGCCAGCAGCATCATTCACAGGGCCCGGAACACCGGGGAGCTGTTTTTT.

This clonotype occurred many times. The chain links TRBV5-1 to TRBJ2-7, with D maybe TRBD1 (5 bases). Germline CDR1 is SGHRS and CDR2 is YFSETQ. This CDR3 has 18 amino acids. The V end lost 1 base, the J end lost 0 bases, and 20 bases lay between the germline ends. CDR3 protein: CASSLSVSGPGNSYEQYF. CDR3 bases: TGCGCCAGCAGCTTGTCTGTGTCTGGGCCAGGGAACTCCTACGAGCAGTACTTC.

By sample share, this clonotype is medium-sized (0.01 to 0.1%). The chain uses TRBV4-3 and TRBJ2-3; D gene uncertain. Germline V gene sequence: CDR1 LGHNA, CDR2 YSLEER. The germline V and J ends were trimmed by 0 bases and 0 bases, with 7 bases remaining between them. The CDR3 runs 15 residues. The CDR3 here is CASSQDQASTDTQYF. The CDR3 DNA sequence: TGCGCCAGCAGCCAAGATCAGGCTAGCACAGATACGCAGTATTTT.

The chain has TRBV30 and TRBJ1-1; tentative D call: TRBD1 (6 bases). This CDR3 has 13 amino acids. Germline lookup yields CDR1 GTSNPN and CDR2 SVGIG (reference sequence). V lost 4 bases and J 4 bases, leaving 13 bases between the germline ends. The CDR3 bases are TGTGCCTGGACCTTAGGGGGGGGCACTGAAGCTTTCTTT. Translating it yields CAWTLGGGTEAFF.

This clonotype was seen repeatedly, ten times or more. This chain joins TRBV29-1 and TRBJ1-5; 7 positions match TRBD1. V trimming: 4 bases; J trimming: 4 bases; junction bases outside the gene matches: 1. Germline loops: CDR1 SQVTM, CDR2 ANQGSEA. This CDR3 is 12 amino acids long. The CDR3 DNA reads TGCAGCGTTGGACAGGGTAATCAGCCCCAGCATTTT. Encoded protein: CSVGQGNQPQHF.

J is TRBJ2-7 and V is TRBV5-6; 10 bases match TRBD2. V lost 4 bases, J lost 3 bases, and 16 bases stayed unmatched. From germline, CDR1 is SGHDT and CDR2 YYEEEE. The CDR3 is 18 amino acids. The CDR3 here is CASSPIRLAGAGGYEQYF. The CDR3 DNA sequence: TGTGCCAGCAGCCCCATAAGGCTAGCGGGAGCGGGGGGCTACGAGCAGTACTTC.

This clonotype has ten or more counts. V and J are TRBV6-5 and TRBJ2-5; no reliable D call. The germline gives CDR1 MNHEY, CDR2 SVGAGI. Between the trimmed V and J ends, which lost 0 bases and 6 bases, there was a span of 5 bases. The CDR3 totals 12 residues. CDR3 loop: CASSYSGKTQYF. The CDR3, as DNA: TGTGCCAGCAGTTACTCGGGGAAGACCCAGTACTTC.

The chain combines TRBV7-8 with TRBJ2-2; D is ambiguous. Deletions cut 1 base from V and 7 bases from J, with 7 bases between. The CDR3 contains 13 residues. Germline V gives CDR1 SGHVS, CDR2 FQNEAQ. Here the CDR3 DNA reads TGTGCCAGCAGCTTAGTGTGTGGCGGGGAGCTGTTTTTT. This encodes CASSLVCGGELFF.

This clonotype turned up a few times. The chain is built from TRBV12-3 or TRBV12-4 and TRBJ2-5; D gene unclear. The V end lost 0 bases, the J end lost 12 bases, and 5 bases lay between the germline ends. The CDR3 has 10 residues. The CDR3 DNA reads as TGTGCCAGCAGTTTAGCGGTTAAGTACTTC. Translated, it gives CASSLAVKYF.

The chain is built from TRBV2 and TRBJ2-7; D gene ambiguous. Trimming took 4 bases from V and 3 from J, leaving 7 bases between them. Germline V gene data show CDR1 as SNHLY and CDR2 as FYNNEI. This CDR3 is built from 12 residues. This CDR3 reads CASSGRHYEQYF. CDR3 nucleotides: TGTGCCAGCAGTGGACGGCACTACGAGCAGTACTTC.

CDR3 DNA: TGTGCCAGCAGCCCAGACAGGGGCCTCTATAATTCACCCCTCCACTTT. Protein product: CASSPDRGLYNSPLHF. The V call is TRBV7-9, the J call TRBJ1-6; 8 nucleotides agree with TRBD1. CDR3 length: 16 amino acids. Trimming cost V 5 bases and J 3 bases; bases outside gene matches: 6. In germline, CDR1 is SEHNR, CDR2 FQNEAQ (reference sequence).

This clonotype was recorded a few times. This rearrangement joins TRBV7-8 to TRBJ2-1, with D tentatively TRBD2 (5 bases). The CDR3 loop spans 15 amino acids. Trimming took 6 bases from V and 6 from J, leaving 18 bases between them. Germline CDR1 is SGHVS and CDR2 is FQNEAQ. CDR3 nucleotides: TGTGCCAGCAGTTTTGCGCCGACTATGGGCAATGAGCAGTTCTTC. This translates into CASSFAPTMGNEQFF.